This T cell receptor (beta chain) is drawn from a study of spatial heterogeneity in lung cancer. Each TCR cDNA molecule bore a unique molecular identifier. TCRdb passed the 5' RACE reads through MiXCR, listing each CDR3 protein once. The sample has 8,400 or so distinct CDR3 sequences; roughly 4.3% are singletons. Many counts were recorded for this clonotype. The germline gives CDR1 SGHVS, CDR2 FNYEAQ. CDR3 length equals 14 residues. The J segment lost 7 bases and the V segment lost 5 bases, leaving 5 bases of the junction unmatched. Time point in this sample: sample taken at primary tumor resection. Unsorted samples of tumor, nontumor lung or frozen PBMC had their whole RNA sequenced.

The TCR sequence derives from a male donor with early-stage non-small cell lung cancer. The starting material was PBMCs, obtained at surgery. The V gene is TRBV7-6, the J gene TRBJ1-6; 7 bases fit TRBD1. The CDR3 is CASSMTGNNSPLHF. The CDR3 bases are TGTGCCAGCAGCATGACAGGGAACAATTCACCCCTCCACTTT.